What follows are 11 T cell receptor beta chains derived from one specimen sequenced in a study of Graves' ophthalmopathy and Graves' hyperthyroidism. RNA transcripts were the source from which TCR beta CDR3 regions were amplified. In the first round, RT-PCR was carried out with HTBI primers, and a multiplex PCR formed the second round. One entry per CDR3 protein results from TCRdb running MiXCR on the multiplex PCR reads. The table records around 660,000 distinct CDR3 sequences, about 41% of them present only once. The sequenced material came from peripheral blood. The receptor source for this set is an adult man with Graves' ophthalmopathy.

In its sample, this clonotype was seen many times. The genes are TRBV12-3 or TRBV12-4 and TRBJ1-3, with D perhaps matching TRBD1 (5 bases). V lost 1 base, J lost 2 bases, and 9 bases lay in between. This CDR3 has 15 amino acids. The CDR3 DNA follows: TGTGCCAGCAGTTTAGGGGGGAATGCTGGAAACACCATATATTTT. It encodes CASSLGGNAGNTIYF.

This clonotype has more than one count but fewer than ten. The chain carries TRBV6-6 and TRBJ1-5; 7 bases line up with TRBD1. Losses at the gene ends were 6 bases for V and 7 bases for J; bases not matched to a gene: 6. This CDR3 region has 13 residues. Looked up from germline, CDR1 is MNHNY and CDR2 is SVGAGI (reference sequence). The CDR3 region has the DNA TGTGCCAGCAGGGAAATAGGGGGCCAGCCCCAGCATTTT. This encodes CASREIGGQPQHF.

This chain links TRBV6-6 with TRBJ2-5; TRBD1 aligns across 7 bases. The V gene end was trimmed by 6 bases and the J gene end by 2 bases; junction bases not matched to a gene: 12. The germline CDR1 and CDR2 sequences are MNHNY and SVGAGI (reference sequence). This CDR3 region has 16 residues. CDR3 in amino acids: CASSPLDRDAQETQYF. The CDR3 coding sequence is TGTGCCAGCAGCCCACTCGACAGGGATGCGCAAGAGACCCAGTACTTC.

This rearrangement joins TRBV2 to TRBJ2-7, with D tentatively TRBD1 (5 bases). V was trimmed by 7 bases and J by 5 bases, leaving 9 bases between them. Germline V gene lookup returns CDR1 SNHLY and CDR2 FYNNEI. CDR3 length equals 11 residues. CDR3: CASTGRHEQYF. As DNA, the CDR3 is TGTGCCAGCACAGGGCGTCACGAGCAGTACTTC.

This clonotype was counted a few times. The chain couples TRBV6-5 to TRBJ1-6; weak D call: TRBD1 (6 bases). There are 16 residues in the CDR3. V gave up 5 bases and J gave up 7 bases, with 18 bases separating them. In germline, CDR1 is MNHEY, CDR2 SVGAGI. CDR3 amino acids: CASSLHWTETNSPLHF. In DNA, the CDR3 is TGTGCCAGCAGTCTCCATTGGACAGAAACAAATTCACCCCTCCACTTT.

This clonotype has more than one count but fewer than ten. V and J are TRBV12-3 or TRBV12-4 and TRBJ2-7; D gene unclear. Between the trimmed V and J ends, which lost 5 bases and 3 bases, there was a span of 14 bases. This CDR3 contains 14 residues. CDR3 amino acids: CASSPSRKNYEQYF. DNA for the CDR3: TGTGCCAGCAGTCCCTCCAGGAAAAACTACGAGCAGTACTTC.

This clonotype has ten or more counts. One end of the junction is discordant with germline, which a read error may explain. The rearrangement uses TRBV7-9 and TRBJ1-2; TRBD1 matches at 9 bases. The CDR3 length is 14 residues. CDR1 and CDR2 (germline): SEHNR, FQNEAQ (reference sequence). The CDR3 spells CASSSWDRVYCYTF. The CDR3 region has the DNA TGTGCCAGCAGCAGTTGGGACAGGGTCTATTGCTACACCTTC.

Ten or more counts support this clonotype. The chain carries TRBV7-2 and TRBJ2-2; weak D call: TRBD2 (6 bases). Germline CDR1 SGHTA, CDR2 FQGNSA. Trimming removed 8 bases from V and 5 bases from J, with 9 bases in between. The CDR3 is 12 residues long. The CDR3 is CASRRGTGELFF. Here the CDR3 DNA reads TGTGCCAGCCGGAGGGGAACCGGGGAGCTGTTTTTT.

In its sample, this clonotype was seen many times. This chain joins TRBV10-3 and TRBJ2-2, with 7 positions matching TRBD1. The V and J ends lost 8 bases and 1 base, in that order; junction bases with no gene match: 4. CDR1 and CDR2 (germline): ENHRY, SYGVKD. This CDR3 has 14 amino acids. CDR3 sequence: CAIQGQVNTGELFF. The CDR3 coding sequence is TGTGCCATCCAAGGACAGGTGAACACCGGGGAGCTGTTTTTT.

This clonotype was detected only a few times. V is TRBV4-2 and J is TRBJ1-4; 8 nucleotides agree with TRBD1. CDR3 length: 15 amino acids. Germline lookup yields CDR1 LGHNA and CDR2 YNFKEQ. Trimming cost V 4 bases and J 14 bases; bases outside gene matches: 15. CDR3 nucleotide sequence: TGTGCCAGCAGCCCTCAGACAGGGGCGCTGAGTTTGCTGTTTTTT. This translates into CASSPQTGALSLLFF.

This clonotype was counted many times. This chain uses TRBV15 with TRBJ1-5, with D unresolved. The V gene lost 5 bases and the J gene lost 0 bases, with 8 bases spanning the gap. Per germline, CDR1 LNHNV and CDR2 YYDKDF (reference sequence). This CDR3 comprises 14 residues. CDR3 region: CATSSADSNQPQHF. The CDR3, as DNA: TGTGCCACCAGCTCAGCAGATAGCAATCAGCCCCAGCATTTT.